This TCR beta chain was identified during a study of spatial heterogeneity in lung cancer (dated by TCRdb to between 2018 and 2020). In terms of the full investigation: More beta-chain than alpha-chain transcripts were consistently detected, likely reflecting higher beta-chain transcript abundance. A strong correlation was found between TCR transcript counts in tumor regions and a T cell transcriptional module score from matched bulk RNA-seq. In the raw uncorrected reads, each unique combination of TCR and UMI appeared more than ten times on average. In non-small cell lung cancer, the study quantitatively compared TCR alpha and beta repertoires across several tumor regions, matched nontumor lung, and blood. The study linked features of the TCR repertoire to counts of nonsynonymous mutations, which were determined by whole-exome sequencing of tumor tissue. Both alpha and beta chains were TCR-sequenced in samples taken at surgery, namely 220 tumor regions, around 70 matched nontumor lung samples and 45 to 60 PBMC samples. Results the study describes overall, beyond this receptor: The number of expanded intratumoral alpha and beta TCRs correlated with the tumor nonsynonymous mutation count. The count of ubiquitous expanded TCRs correlated with the count of ubiquitous nonsynonymous mutations, and the count of regional expanded TCRs correlated with the count of regional nonsynonymous mutations. TCR-seq was estimated to cover only roughly 7% of tumor T cells for alpha chains and roughly 12% for beta chains. Additional single-cell paired TCR alpha and beta sequencing was considered necessary to confirm, at a functional level, the hypothesis that regional TCRs recognize regional mutations.

The CDR3 covers 11 residues, taking in both the cysteine and the phenylalanine. This entry keeps only the CDR3 DNA: 33 bases, framed from base 1. The trim is 3 bases for V and 5 bases for J, with a gap of 6 bases between the germline ends. The CDR1 and CDR2 encoded by the germline V gene (reference sequence) are DFQATT and SNEGSKA. According to the study, the label for this sample's time point signals: sample taken at primary tumor resection. The donors were 70 or so patients from the lung TRACERx cohort who had early-stage, untreated non-small cell lung cancer. Whole RNA extracted from tumor and nontumor lung tissue, or from cryopreserved PBMC samples, was used for TCR sequencing without cell sorting. Patients were selected for TCR sequencing only if sufficient RNA was available from at least two tumor regions. A lung pathologist reviewed the tumor and adjacent nontumor lung specimens before the specimens were selected.

The library relied on 5' RACE. Sequencer: NextSeq 500. In the TCR library protocol, a unique molecular identifier was attached to each TCR cDNA molecule so that PCR and sequencing errors could be corrected. Regarding the original processing steps: TCR identification, UMI-based error correction and CDR3 extraction were performed with Decombinator tools. Expanded TCRs were defined as those above a frequency of 2 per 1,000, corresponding to the top 1% of the tumor frequency distribution. Expanded tumor TCRs statistically deemed absent (corrected P<0.05) from at least one tumor region were classed as regional, and all other expanded tumor TCRs were classed as ubiquitous. Renyi diversity was calculated using the R vegan package after each repertoire was subsampled 100 times to 5,000 TCRs. To build CDR3 similarity networks, amino acid triplet string-kernel similarity was used, and CDR3s were connected when their pairwise similarity was above 0.82. The public reads were run again by TCRdb, first through fastp at Q25 and then through MiXCR, and only productive beta chains were kept. Records with the same CDR3 protein are collapsed into one entry carrying the most frequent genes and DNA. The V and J calls were not made by the authors but by TCRdb's processing. Within this sample are about 8,100 distinct CDR3 sequences, with 5% to 6.5% of them counted one time only. Of the sample, about 24% is held by the ten largest clones.

The sample holds many counts of this clonotype. Its cognate antigen has yet to be identified. No per-base quality is available; no much larger clone lies one base away. Source: lung tumor tissue, taken at surgery. Recombination linked TRBV20-1 to TRBJ2-3, with TRBD2 tentatively as D gene (5 bases match). The receptor's source is a male donor with early-stage non-small cell lung cancer. The nucleotide sequence reads TGCAGTGCTAGTGAGGGAGATACGCAGTATTTT. Protein translation: CSASEGDTQYF.